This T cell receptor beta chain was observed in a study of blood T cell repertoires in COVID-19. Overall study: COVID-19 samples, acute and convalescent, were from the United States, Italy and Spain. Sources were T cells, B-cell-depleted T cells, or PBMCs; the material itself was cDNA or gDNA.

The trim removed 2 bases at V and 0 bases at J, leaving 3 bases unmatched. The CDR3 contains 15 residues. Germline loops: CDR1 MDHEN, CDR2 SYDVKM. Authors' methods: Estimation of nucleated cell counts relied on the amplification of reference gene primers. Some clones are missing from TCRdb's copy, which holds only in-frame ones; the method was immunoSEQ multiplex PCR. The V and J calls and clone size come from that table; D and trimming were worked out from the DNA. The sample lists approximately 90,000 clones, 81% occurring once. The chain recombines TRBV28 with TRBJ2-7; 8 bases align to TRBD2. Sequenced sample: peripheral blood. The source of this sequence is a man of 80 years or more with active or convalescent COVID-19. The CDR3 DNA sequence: TGTGCCAGCAGTTTAACCGGGGGGGGCTCCTACGAGCAGTACTTC. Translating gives CASSLTGGGSYEQYF.